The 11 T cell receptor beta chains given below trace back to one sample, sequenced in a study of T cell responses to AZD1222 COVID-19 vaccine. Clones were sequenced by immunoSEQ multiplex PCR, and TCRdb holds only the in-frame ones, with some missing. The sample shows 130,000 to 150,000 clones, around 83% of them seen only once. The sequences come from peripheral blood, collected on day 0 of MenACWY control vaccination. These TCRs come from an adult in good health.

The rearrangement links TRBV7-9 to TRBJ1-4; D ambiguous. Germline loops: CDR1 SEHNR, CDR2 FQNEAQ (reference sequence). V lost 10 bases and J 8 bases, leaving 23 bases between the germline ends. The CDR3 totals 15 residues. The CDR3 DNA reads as TGTGCCACGGGATCCGATGCGGGTGCAAAAGAAAAACTGTTTTTT. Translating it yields CATGSDAGAKEKLFF.

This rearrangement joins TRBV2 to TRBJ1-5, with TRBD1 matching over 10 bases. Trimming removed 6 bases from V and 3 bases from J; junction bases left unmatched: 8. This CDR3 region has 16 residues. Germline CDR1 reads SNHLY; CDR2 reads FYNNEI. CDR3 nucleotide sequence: TGTGCCAGCAGGAGGGGACAGGGGCGGGACAATCAGCCCCAGCATTTT. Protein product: CASRRGQGRDNQPQHF.

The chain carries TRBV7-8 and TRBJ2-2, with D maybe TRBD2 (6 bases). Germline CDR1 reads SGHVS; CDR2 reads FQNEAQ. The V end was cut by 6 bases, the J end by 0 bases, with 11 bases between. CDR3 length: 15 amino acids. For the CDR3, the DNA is TGTGCCAGCAGGTTGGGGGGTTCGAACACCGGGGAGCTGTTTTTT. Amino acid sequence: CASRLGGSNTGELFF.

The CDR3 spells CASSSGGFSYQETQYF. The CDR3 DNA reads TGTGCCAGTAGCAGCGGGGGTTTTTCATACCAAGAGACCCAGTACTTC. This chain links TRBV19 with TRBJ2-5; 8 bases are shared with TRBD2. The CDR3 has 16 amino acids. J gave up 0 bases and V 6 bases, and 9 bases lay outside the gene matches. Germline assignment: CDR1 LNHDA and CDR2 SQIVND (reference sequence).

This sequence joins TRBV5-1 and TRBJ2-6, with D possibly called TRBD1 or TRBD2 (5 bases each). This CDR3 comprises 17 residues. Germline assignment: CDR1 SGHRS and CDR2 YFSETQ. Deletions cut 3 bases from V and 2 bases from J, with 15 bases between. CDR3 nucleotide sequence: TGCGCCAGCAGCTCCAGAGGGGATTACCCTGGGGCCAACGTCCTGACTTTC. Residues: CASSSRGDYPGANVLTF.

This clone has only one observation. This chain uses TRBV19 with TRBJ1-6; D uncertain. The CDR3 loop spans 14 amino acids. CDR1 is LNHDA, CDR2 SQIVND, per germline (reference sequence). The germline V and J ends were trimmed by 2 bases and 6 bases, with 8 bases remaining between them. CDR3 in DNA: TGTGCCAGTAGTATAACGGGCCGTAATTCACCCCTCCACTTT. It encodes CASSITGRNSPLHF.

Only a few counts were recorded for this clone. CDR3 sequence (DNA): TGTGCCAGCAGCTTGATTGATGAAGTATCCTATAATTCACCCCTCCACTTT. Translation: CASSLIDEVSYNSPLHF. The genes are TRBV5-6 and TRBJ1-6; unclear D gene. In germline, CDR1 is SGHDT, CDR2 YYEEEE. The V and J ends lost 1 base and 1 base respectively, with 12 bases between them. This CDR3 is built from 17 residues.

CDR3 sequence: CASSVYAKSVSEQFF. In DNA, the CDR3 is TGTGCCAGCAGCGTATATGCCAAAAGTGTAAGTGAGCAGTTCTTC. The chain has TRBV9 and TRBJ2-1; D is ambiguous. The CDR3 totals 15 residues. Germline assignment: CDR1 SGDLS and CDR2 YYNGEE. V gave up 1 base and J gave up 9 bases, with 17 bases separating them.

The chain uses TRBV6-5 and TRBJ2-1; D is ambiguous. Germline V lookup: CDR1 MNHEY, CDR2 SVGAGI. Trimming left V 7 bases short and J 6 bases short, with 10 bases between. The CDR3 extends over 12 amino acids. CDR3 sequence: CASIGSSNEQFF. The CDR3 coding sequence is TGTGCCAGCATCGGATCTTCCAATGAGCAGTTCTTC.

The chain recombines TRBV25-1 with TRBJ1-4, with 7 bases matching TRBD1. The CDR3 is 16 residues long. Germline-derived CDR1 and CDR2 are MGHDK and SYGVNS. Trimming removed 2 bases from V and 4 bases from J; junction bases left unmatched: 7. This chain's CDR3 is CASSEGLGQINEKLFF. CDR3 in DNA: TGTGCCAGCAGTGAAGGTCTGGGACAGATTAATGAAAAACTGTTTTTT. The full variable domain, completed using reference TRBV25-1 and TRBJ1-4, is EADIYQTPRYLVIGTGKKITLECSQTMGHDKMYWYQQDPGMELHLIHYSYGVNSTEKGDLSSESTVSRIRTEHFPLTLESARPSHTSQYLCASSEGLGQINEKLFFGSGTQLSVL.

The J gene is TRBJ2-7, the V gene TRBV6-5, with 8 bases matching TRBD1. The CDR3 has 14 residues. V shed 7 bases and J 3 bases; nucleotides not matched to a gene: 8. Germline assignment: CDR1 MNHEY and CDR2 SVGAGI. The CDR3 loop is CASNPRGHHYEQYF. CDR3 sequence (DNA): TGTGCCAGCAATCCCAGGGGGCACCACTACGAGCAGTACTTC.